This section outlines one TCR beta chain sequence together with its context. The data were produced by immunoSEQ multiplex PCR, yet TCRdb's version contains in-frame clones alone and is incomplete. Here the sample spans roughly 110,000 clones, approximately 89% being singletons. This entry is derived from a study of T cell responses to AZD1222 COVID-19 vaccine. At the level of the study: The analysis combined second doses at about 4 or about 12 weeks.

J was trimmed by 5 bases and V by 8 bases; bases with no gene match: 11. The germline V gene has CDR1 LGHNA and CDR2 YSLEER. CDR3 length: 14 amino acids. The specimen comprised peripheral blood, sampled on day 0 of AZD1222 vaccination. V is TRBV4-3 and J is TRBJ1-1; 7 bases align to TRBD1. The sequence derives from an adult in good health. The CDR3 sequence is CASRRLDRATEAFF. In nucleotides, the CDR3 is TGCGCCAGCCGCCGCCTTGACAGGGCGACTGAAGCTTTCTTT.